The TCR beta chain described here comes from a study of cytomegalovirus exposure and HLA in healthy donors. At sampling all donors were nominally healthy, likely with unrecorded immune exposures. Per the germline V gene, CDR1 is MNHEY and CDR2 is SVGAGI. Trimming took 5 bases from V and 5 from J, leaving 10 bases between them. The length of the CDR3 is 13 residues. The primer mix had 60 Vbeta and 13 Jbeta primers. Profiled with immunoSEQ multiplex PCR; TCRdb holds only in-frame clones, not every one. Of roughly 56,000 clones listed, about four fifths are singletons. The sequence came from a boy aged 10-17 years in good health and CMV-seropositive. The specimen was PBMCs. The chain employs TRBV6-5 and TRBJ2-1, with no clear D. DNA of the CDR3: TGTGCCAGCAGTCCTCACTTCGACAATGAGCAGTTCTTC. Amino acid sequence: CASSPHFDNEQFF.